A single T cell receptor (beta chain) is shown here with its context. The CDR3 spans 14 residues. Trimming removed 7 bases from V and 1 base from J, with 11 bases in between. The V gene's germline CDR1 is LNHDA and CDR2 SQIVND (reference sequence). Here immunoSEQ multiplex PCR was the method, and the copy in TCRdb shows in-frame clones only, minus some. Here the sample spans approximately 7,600 clones, about 53% being singletons. The data belong to a study of neoadjuvant anti-PD-1 for oral cavity cancer. The rearrangement links TRBV19 to TRBJ1-3; D uncertain. The TCR comes from a person aged 40 to 85 with oral cavity squamous cell carcinoma. The material was tumor tissue, obtained before nivolumab (anti-PD-1) treatment. The CDR3 sequence is CASIQALSGNTIYF. The CDR3 DNA follows: TGTGCCAGTATTCAGGCGCTATCTGGAAACACCATATATTTT.